Listed below are T cell receptor beta chains from one sample, sequenced in a study of response to subunit inactivated influenza vaccine. Each CDR3 protein is one row after TCRdb ran MiXCR on the RT-PCR reads. The sample contains around 580,000 distinct CDR3 sequences, around 11% of which appear only once. The sample here was PBMCs from blood, taken on the day of vaccination. Receptors were obtained from a man aged 45-65 years who received an inactivated influenza vaccine. Each CDR3 is given with its conserved first and last residue. A D gene is named only where the DNA matches it firmly. Some rows have no size entry. The others give once, few or many, or a class for an expanded clone.

>TRBV5-1|TRBJ2-5|12|few|-
CASSLNEETQYF
TGCGCCAGCAGCTTGAATGAGGAGACCCAGTACTTC
>TRBV6-2/TRBV6-3|TRBJ1-5|15|few|-
CASSSDGPSNQPQHF
TGTGCCAGCAGTTCGGACGGTCCTAGCAATCAGCCCCAGCATTTT
>TRBV18|TRBJ2-3|18|-|-
CASSPLLTATGASDTQYF
TGTGCCAGCTCACCACTCCTAACTGCAACGGGAGCATCAGATACGCAGTATTTT
>TRBV10-3|TRBJ2-1|16|-|TRBD2
CAISEGGAGGYNEQFF
TGTGCCATCAGTGAGGGAGGAGCGGGGGGTTACAATGAGCAGTTCTTC
>TRBV10-2|TRBJ1-1|15|few|-
CASRPVDRGNTEAFF
TGCGCCAGCAGGCCCGTTGATCGGGGAAACACTGAAGCTTTCTTT
>TRBV27|TRBJ1-2|15|-|TRBD1
CASSSLGQGAYGYTF
TGTGCCAGCAGTTCTCTGGGACAGGGGGCTTATGGCTACACCTTC
>TRBV6-5|TRBJ1-5|15|few|-
CASSFTARGNQPQHF
TGTGCCAGCAGTTTCACAGCGAGAGGCAATCAGCCCCAGCATTTT
>TRBV6-5|TRBJ2-3|13|-|-
CASSYGFSDTQYF
TGTGCCAGCAGTTACGGTTTCTCAGATACGCAGTATTTT
>TRBV12-3/TRBV12-4|TRBJ2-7|15|few|-
CASSSRFATYYEQYF
TGTGCCAGCAGCTCCCGTTTCGCAACCTACTACGAGCAGTACTTC
>TRBV7-9|TRBJ2-3|12|-|-
CASSPLVDTQYF
TGTGCCAGCAGCCCCCTTGTGGATACGCAGTATTTT
>TRBV6-2/TRBV6-3|TRBJ2-1|19|few|TRBD2
CASRIAGGSTRTRDNEQFF
TGTGCCAGCAGAATAGCGGGAGGCTCCACACGTACAAGGGACAATGAGCAGTTCTTC
>TRBV11-2|TRBJ2-7|16|many|TRBD2
CASSEPLAGGPYEQYF
TGTGCCAGCAGCGAGCCCCTAGCGGGAGGGCCATACGAGCAGTACTTC
>TRBV12-3/TRBV12-4|TRBJ2-7|13|few|-
CASGTGLSYEQYF
TGTGCCAGCGGAACAGGTTTATCCTACGAGCAGTACTTC
>TRBV3-1|TRBJ2-7|13|-|-
CASSQVSNYEQYF
TGTGCCAGCAGCCAAGTGTCTAACTACGAGCAGTACTTC
>TRBV3-1|TRBJ2-5|14|few|-
CASSQGLTGETQYF
TGTGCCAGCAGCCAAGGCCTAACCGGGGAGACCCAGTACTTC
>TRBV5-1|TRBJ2-1|16|-|-
CASSPAAGTEYDEQFF
TGCGCCAGCAGCCCAGCGGCGGGGACAGAGTACGATGAGCAGTTCTTC
>TRBV7-2|TRBJ2-5|16|few|-
CASSLLAGGGLETQYF
TGTGCCAGCAGCTTACTGGCAGGAGGGGGGTTAGAGACCCAGTACTTC
>TRBV20-1|TRBJ2-3|15|-|TRBD2
CSALGTSGSTDTQYF
TGCAGTGCTCTCGGGACTAGCGGGAGCACAGATACGCAGTATTTT
>TRBV7-2|TRBJ2-5|14|-|TRBD2
CASTSSGIQETQYF
TGTGCCAGCACCTCCAGCGGGATCCAAGAGACCCAGTACTTC
>TRBV5-6|TRBJ2-3|18|-|TRBD2
CASSLVGSRGGRADTQYF
TGTGCCAGCAGCTTGGTAGGATCGCGGGGGGGCCGTGCAGATACGCAGTATTTT
>TRBV4-2|TRBJ1-5|15|many|-
CASSQGGESNQPQHF
TGTGCCAGCAGCCAAGGGGGCGAGAGCAATCAGCCCCAGCATTTT
>TRBV7-2|TRBJ2-2|16|many|-
CASSLTLGANTGELFF
TGTGCCAGCAGCTTAACACTCGGGGCTAACACCGGGGAGCTGTTTTTT
>TRBV7-9|TRBJ2-3|16|many|-
CASSVTIRPAADTQYF
TGTGCCAGCAGCGTTACTATACGACCGGCGGCAGATACGCAGTATTTT
>TRBV5-6|TRBJ1-2|14|many|TRBD1
CASREGQTYYGYTF
TGTGCCAGCAGAGAGGGACAGACTTACTATGGCTACACCTTC
>TRBV7-8|TRBJ1-1|16|few|TRBD1
CASSLKTGVMNTEAFF
TGTGCCAGCAGCTTAAAAACAGGGGTTATGAACACTGAAGCTTTCTTT
>TRBV5-6|TRBJ2-1|16|many|TRBD2
CASSLIRTSRYNEQFF
TGTGCCAGCAGCTTGATAAGGACTAGCAGATACAATGAGCAGTTCTTC
>TRBV20-1|TRBJ2-3|14|-|TRBD2
CSAPGGGGWDTQYF
TGCAGTGCTCCTGGCGGGGGGGGTTGGGATACGCAGTATTTT
>TRBV3-1|TRBJ2-1|16|few|TRBD2
CASSQAGGRPGNEQFF
TGTGCCAGCAGCCAAGCCGGCGGGAGGCCCGGCAATGAGCAGTTCTTC
>TRBV7-2|TRBJ2-1|13|-|-
CASTPGTDALQFF
TGTGCCAGCACCCCCGGGACGGACGCTCTGCAGTTCTTC